These T cell receptor beta chains were read from a single sample in a study of cytomegalovirus exposure and HLA in healthy donors. Here immunoSEQ multiplex PCR was the method, and the copy in TCRdb shows in-frame clones only, minus some. The table records 100,000 to 150,000 clones, approximately 80% of them present only once. The sample consisted of PBMCs. The receptors were gathered from a man aged 25 to 40 in good health and CMV-seropositive. Each CDR3 is given with its conserved first and last residue. A D gene is named only where the DNA matches it firmly. Clone size, where shown, is once, few, many, or a class for clones that have expanded.

J | V | D | size | CDR3 | DNA
TRBJ1-5 | TRBV6-1 | . | . | CASSEQGNQPQHF | TGTGCCAGCAGTGAACAGGGTAATCAGCCCCAGCATTTT
TRBJ2-1 | TRBV10-1 | . | . | CASSESGDIQYNEQFF | TGCGCCAGCAGTGAGTCCGGGGACATACAGTACAATGAGCAGTTCTTC
TRBJ1-5 | TRBV2 | TRBD1 | . | CASINGAGGQPQHF | TGTGCCAGCATTAACGGGGCAGGGGGGCAGCCCCAGCATTTT
TRBJ2-7 | TRBV19 | TRBD1 | . | CASSIGTGSYEQYF | TGTGCCAGTAGTATTGGGACAGGGTCCTACGAGCAGTACTTC
TRBJ1-4 | TRBV6-1 | . | . | CASSEEGQYEKLFF | TGTGCCAGCAGTGAAGAGGGACAATACGAAAAACTGTTTTTT
TRBJ1-1 | TRBV18 | TRBD1 | . | CASSPVRTGQTEAFF | TGTGCCAGCTCACCGGTTAGGACAGGGCAAACTGAAGCTTTCTTT
TRBJ2-7 | TRBV6-1 | . | . | CASSAQGKGGTYEQYF | TGTGCCAGCAGTGCCCAGGGGAAGGGGGGGACCTACGAGCAGTACTTC
TRBJ1-6 | TRBV27 | TRBD1 | . | CASSLRGHNSPLHF | TGTGCCAGCAGTTTAAGGGGGCACAATTCACCCCTCCACTTT
TRBJ2-5 | TRBV30 | TRBD1 | . | CAWSVEGAGSSQYF | TGTGCCTGGAGTGTTGAGGGGGCAGGCTCGTCCCAGTACTTC
TRBJ1-1 | TRBV27 | . | . | CASGLLGGEAFF | TGTGCCAGCGGACTCTTAGGGGGTGAAGCTTTCTTT
TRBJ1-1 | TRBV5-1 | TRBD1 | . | CASSFRQGRGTEAFF | TGCGCCAGCAGCTTCAGACAGGGAAGGGGCACTGAAGCTTTCTTT
TRBJ2-1 | TRBV6-1 | . | few | CASREEARYEQFF | TGTGCCAGCCGTGAAGAGGCGCGGTATGAGCAGTTCTTC
TRBJ1-5 | TRBV28 | TRBD1 | . | CASSLGQGNQPQHF | TGTGCCAGCAGTTTGGGACAGGGTAATCAGCCCCAGCATTTT
TRBJ2-3 | TRBV6-5 | . | . | CASSWGPDTQYF | TGTGCCAGCAGTTGGGGGCCAGATACGCAGTATTTT
TRBJ1-1 | TRBV28 | . | . | CASSFRLEAFF | TGTGCCAGCAGCTTCCGCCTAGAAGCTTTCTTT
TRBJ1-4 | TRBV29-1 | . | . | CSVAKGATNEKLFF | TGCAGCGTCGCAAAGGGGGCAACTAATGAAAAACTGTTTTTT
TRBJ2-1 | TRBV7-3 | TRBD2 | few | CASSLAGLAGNEQFF | TGTGCCAGCAGCTTAGCGGGACTAGCAGGGAATGAGCAGTTCTTC
TRBJ2-7 | TRBV9 | TRBD2 | few | CASSPGTSGYEQYF | TGTGCCAGCAGCCCAGGGACTAGCGGATACGAGCAGTACTTC
TRBJ2-7 | TRBV7-9 | . | . | CASSLGGVGGEQYF | TGTGCCAGCAGCTTAGGGGGGGTGGGGGGCGAGCAGTACTTC
TRBJ2-1 | TRBV10-1 | TRBD2 | . | CASSLGLAGLTEQFF | TGCGCCAGCAGTCTCGGACTAGCGGGGTTGACGGAGCAGTTCTTC
TRBJ1-4 | TRBV2 | . | . | CASSFDPRGTNEKLFF | TGTGCCAGCAGTTTTGACCCAAGAGGCACTAATGAAAAACTGTTTTTT
TRBJ1-1 | TRBV7-2 | . | . | CASSPGGGWTTEAFF | TGTGCCAGCAGCCCAGGCGGGGGTTGGACCACTGAAGCTTTCTTT
TRBJ1-4 | TRBV9 | . | . | CASSVEAVGEKLFF | TGTGCCAGCAGCGTAGAGGCGGTGGGTGAAAAACTGTTTTTT
TRBJ1-2 | TRBV4-2 | . | . | CASSQDHRADAEGYTF | TGTGCCAGCAGCCAAGATCACAGGGCCGATGCGGAGGGCTACACCTTC
TRBJ1-2 | TRBV28 | . | . | CASSSAPLIRRGYTF | TGTGCCAGCAGTTCAGCCCCTTTGATTCGGAGAGGCTACACCTTC
TRBJ2-5 | TRBV2 | TRBD2 | . | CASSEERGVWETQYF | TGTGCCAGCAGTGAAGAGCGGGGGGTGTGGGAGACCCAGTACTTC
TRBJ1-6 | TRBV2 | . | . | CASSGVLRRANSPLHF | TGTGCCAGCAGTGGAGTGTTACGGCGGGCGAATTCACCCCTCCACTTT
TRBJ1-1 | TRBV5-1 | . | . | CASSPMGGNTEAFF | TGCGCCAGCAGCCCCATGGGGGGGAACACTGAAGCTTTCTTT
TRBJ1-5 | TRBV18 | TRBD1 | few | CASSEQGAGNQPQHF | TGTGCCAGCTCCGAACAGGGGGCTGGCAATCAGCCCCAGCATTTT
TRBJ2-7 | TRBV29-1 | . | . | CSVATGYEQYF | TGCAGCGTTGCGACAGGCTACGAGCAGTACTTC
TRBJ2-5 | TRBV29-1 | TRBD1 | once | CSVVDRDLGQETQYF | TGCAGCGTTGTGGACAGGGACCTAGGGCAAGAGACCCAGTACTTC
TRBJ1-6 | TRBV19 | TRBD1 | once | CASSSGQGSSRSYNSPLYF | TGTGCCAGTAGTAGTGGACAGGGTTCCTCGCGCTCCTATAATTCACCCCTCTACTTT
TRBJ2-1 | TRBV7-9 | . | . | CASIGVSYNEQFF | TGTGCCAGCATAGGGGTATCCTACAATGAGCAGTTCTTC
TRBJ1-1 | TRBV19 | . | . | CASSIDPTGRSEAFF | TGTGCCAGTAGTATAGATCCAACAGGACGTTCGGAAGCTTTCTTT
TRBJ1-1 | TRBV29-1 | TRBD1 | few | CSVEQGGNTEAFF | TGCAGCGTTGAGCAGGGGGGGAACACTGAAGCTTTCTTT
TRBJ2-1 | TRBV28 | . | . | CASTTAGVFGSYNEQFF | TGTGCCAGCACGACGGCAGGGGTTTTCGGCTCCTACAATGAGCAGTTCTTC
TRBJ1-2 | TRBV5-4 | TRBD1 | . | CASSPDRGRYGYTF | TGTGCCAGCAGTCCCGACAGGGGACGGTACGGCTACACCTTC
TRBJ1-4 | TRBV28 | . | . | CASCYSNEKLFF | TGTGCCAGCTGCTACAGTAATGAAAAACTGTTTTTT
TRBJ1-6 | TRBV2 | TRBD1 | . | CATRTGEVNSPLHF | TGTGCCACCCGGACAGGGGAAGTTAATTCACCCCTCCACTTT
TRBJ2-3 | TRBV6-5 | . | . | CASSFPGADTQYF | TGTGCCAGCAGTTTTCCAGGGGCAGATACGCAGTATTTT
TRBJ2-1 | TRBV27 | TRBD2 | once | CASSLRRGGDEQFF | TGTGCCAGCAGTTTAAGGCGGGGGGGCGATGAGCAGTTCTTC
TRBJ1-1 | TRBV18 | TRBD1 | . | CASSPLSPGGNTEAFF | TGTGCCAGCTCACCCCTGAGCCCAGGGGGAAACACTGAAGCTTTCTTT
TRBJ2-3 | TRBV6-6 | TRBD2 | . | CASSLLANTQYF | TGTGCCAGCAGTTTACTAGCGAATACGCAGTATTTT
TRBJ2-3 | TRBV9 | . | few | CASSVDYGGTDTQYF | TGTGCCAGCAGCGTAGACTATGGCGGCACAGATACGCAGTATTTT
TRBJ2-1 | TRBV10-1 | TRBD2 | . | CASSPSGGYNEQFF | TGCGCCAGCAGCCCCAGCGGGGGTTACAATGAGCAGTTCTTC
TRBJ1-2 | TRBV25-1 | TRBD1 | . | CASSGEGQGTNYGYTF | TGTGCCAGCAGTGGGGAGGGACAGGGCACGAACTATGGCTACACCTTC